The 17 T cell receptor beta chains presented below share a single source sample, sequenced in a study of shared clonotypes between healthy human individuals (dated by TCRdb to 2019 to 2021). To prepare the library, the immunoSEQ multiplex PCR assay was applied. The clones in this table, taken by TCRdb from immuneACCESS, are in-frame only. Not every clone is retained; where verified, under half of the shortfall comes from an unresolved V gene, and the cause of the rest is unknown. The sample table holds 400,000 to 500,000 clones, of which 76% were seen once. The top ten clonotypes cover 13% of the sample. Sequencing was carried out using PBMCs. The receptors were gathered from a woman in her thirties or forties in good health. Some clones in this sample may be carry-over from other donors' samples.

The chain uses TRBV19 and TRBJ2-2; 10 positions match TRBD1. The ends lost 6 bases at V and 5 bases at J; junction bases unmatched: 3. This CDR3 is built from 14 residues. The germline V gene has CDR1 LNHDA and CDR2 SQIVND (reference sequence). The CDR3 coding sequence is TGTGCCAGTAGGCCGGGACAGGGGACCGGGGAGCTGTTTTTT. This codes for CASRPGQGTGELFF.

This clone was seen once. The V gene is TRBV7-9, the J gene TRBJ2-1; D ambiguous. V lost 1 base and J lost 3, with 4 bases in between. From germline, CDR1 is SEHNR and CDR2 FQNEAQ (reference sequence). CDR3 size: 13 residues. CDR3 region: CASSLVDYNEQFF. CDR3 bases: TGTGCCAGCAGCTTAGTAGACTACAATGAGCAGTTCTTC. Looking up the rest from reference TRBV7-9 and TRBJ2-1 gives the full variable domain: DTGVSQNPRHKITKRGQNVTFRCDPISEHNRLYWYRQTLGQGPEFLTYFQNEAQLEKSRLLSDRFSAERPKGSFSTLEIQRTEQGDSAMYLCASSLVDYNEQFFGPGTRLTVL.

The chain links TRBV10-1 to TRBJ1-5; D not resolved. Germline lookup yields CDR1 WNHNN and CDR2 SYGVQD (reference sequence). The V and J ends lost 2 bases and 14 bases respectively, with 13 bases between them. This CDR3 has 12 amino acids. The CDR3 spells CASSEGLASEHF. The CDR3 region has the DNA TGCGCCAGCAGTGAGGGGTTGGCCTCGGAGCATTTT.

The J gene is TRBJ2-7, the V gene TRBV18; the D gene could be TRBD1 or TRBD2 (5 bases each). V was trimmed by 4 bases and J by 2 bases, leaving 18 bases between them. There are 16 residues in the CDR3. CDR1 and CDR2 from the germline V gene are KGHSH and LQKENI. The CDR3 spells CASSLGTNVSPYEQYF. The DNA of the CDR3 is TGTGCCAGCTCACTAGGGACCAACGTTTCCCCCTACGAGCAGTACTTC.

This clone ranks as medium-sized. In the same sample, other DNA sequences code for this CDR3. The CDR3 DNA is TGTGCCAGCAGCTTAGCGGGCAGCCACACTGAAGCTTTCTTT. This codes for CASSLAGSHTEAFF. The chain is built from TRBV7-9 and TRBJ1-1; no reliable D call. The CDR3 loop spans 14 amino acids. Germline CDR1 is SEHNR and CDR2 is FQNEAQ (reference sequence). V lost 0 bases, J lost 3 bases, and 8 bases lay in between.

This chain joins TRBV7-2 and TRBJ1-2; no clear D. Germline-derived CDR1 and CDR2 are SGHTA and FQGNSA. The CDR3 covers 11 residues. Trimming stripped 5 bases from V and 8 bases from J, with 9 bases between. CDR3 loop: CASSPARGYTF. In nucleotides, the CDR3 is TGTGCCAGCAGCCCAGCCAGGGGCTACACCTTC.

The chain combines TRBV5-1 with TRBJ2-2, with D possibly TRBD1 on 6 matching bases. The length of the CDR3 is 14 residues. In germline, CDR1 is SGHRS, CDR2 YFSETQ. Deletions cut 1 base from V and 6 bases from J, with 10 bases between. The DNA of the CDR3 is TGCGCCAGCAGCTTGCAGGGGATTTCCGGGGAGCTGTTTTTT. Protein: CASSLQGISGELFF.

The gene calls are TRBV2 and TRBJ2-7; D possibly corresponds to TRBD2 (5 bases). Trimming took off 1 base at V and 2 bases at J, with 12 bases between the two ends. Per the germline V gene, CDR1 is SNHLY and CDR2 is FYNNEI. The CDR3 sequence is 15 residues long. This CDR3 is CASSEGGVRPYEQYF. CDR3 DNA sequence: TGTGCCAGCAGTGAAGGGGGAGTTCGCCCCTACGAGCAGTACTTC. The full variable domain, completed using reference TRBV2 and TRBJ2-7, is EPEVTQTPSHQVTQMGQEVILRCVPISNHLYFYWYRQILGQKVEFLVSFYNNEISEKSEIFDDQFSVERPDGSNFTLKIRSTKLEDSAMYFCASSEGGVRPYEQYFGPGTRLTVT.

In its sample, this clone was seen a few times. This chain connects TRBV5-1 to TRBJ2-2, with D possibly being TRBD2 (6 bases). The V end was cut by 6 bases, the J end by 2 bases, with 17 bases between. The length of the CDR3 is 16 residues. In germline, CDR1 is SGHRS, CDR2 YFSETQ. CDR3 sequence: CASTLGGLINTGELFF. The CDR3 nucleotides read TGCGCCAGCACATTGGGAGGCTTAATCAACACCGGGGAGCTGTTTTTT.

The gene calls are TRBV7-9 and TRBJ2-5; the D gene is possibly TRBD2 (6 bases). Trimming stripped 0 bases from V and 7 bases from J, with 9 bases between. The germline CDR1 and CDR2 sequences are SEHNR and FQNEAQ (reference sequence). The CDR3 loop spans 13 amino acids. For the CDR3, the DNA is TGTGCCAGCAGCTTAGCGGACGGGGGGACCCAGTACTTC. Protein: CASSLADGGTQYF.

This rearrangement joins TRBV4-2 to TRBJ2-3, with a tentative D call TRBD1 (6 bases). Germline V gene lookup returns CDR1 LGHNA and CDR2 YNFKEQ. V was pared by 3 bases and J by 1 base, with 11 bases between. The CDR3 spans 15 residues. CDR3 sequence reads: CASSHTGSGTDTQYF. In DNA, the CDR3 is TGTGCCAGCAGCCACACAGGGTCTGGCACAGATACGCAGTATTTT.

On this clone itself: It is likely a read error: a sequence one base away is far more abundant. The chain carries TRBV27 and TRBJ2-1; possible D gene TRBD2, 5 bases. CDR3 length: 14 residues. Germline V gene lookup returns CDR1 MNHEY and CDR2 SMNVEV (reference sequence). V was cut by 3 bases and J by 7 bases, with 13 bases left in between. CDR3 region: CASSLLARGNEQFF. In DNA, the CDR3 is TGTGCCAGCAGTTTGCTAGCCCGAGGGAATGAGCAGTTCTTC.

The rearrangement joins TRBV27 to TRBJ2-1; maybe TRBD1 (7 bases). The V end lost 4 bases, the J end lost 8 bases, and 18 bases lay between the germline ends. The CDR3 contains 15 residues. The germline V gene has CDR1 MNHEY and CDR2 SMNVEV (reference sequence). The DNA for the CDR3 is TGTGCCAGCAGTTCCCCGACAGGGAGGTCGGATGAGCAGTTCTTC. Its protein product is CASSSPTGRSDEQFF.

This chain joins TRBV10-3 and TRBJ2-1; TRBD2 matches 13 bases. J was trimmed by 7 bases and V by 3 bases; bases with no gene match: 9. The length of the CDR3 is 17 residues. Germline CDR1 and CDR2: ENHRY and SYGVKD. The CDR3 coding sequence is TGTGCCATCAGTGACCCGCCGGGACTAGCGGGACGGAATGAGCAGTTCTTC. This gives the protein CAISDPPGLAGRNEQFF.

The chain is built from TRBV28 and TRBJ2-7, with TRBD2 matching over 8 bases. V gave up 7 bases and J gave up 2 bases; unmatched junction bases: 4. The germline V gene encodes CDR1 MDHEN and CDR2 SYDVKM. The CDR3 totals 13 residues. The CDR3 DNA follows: TGTGCCAGCACGGGAGGGGCCCCCTACGAGCAGTACTTC. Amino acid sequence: CASTGGAPYEQYF.

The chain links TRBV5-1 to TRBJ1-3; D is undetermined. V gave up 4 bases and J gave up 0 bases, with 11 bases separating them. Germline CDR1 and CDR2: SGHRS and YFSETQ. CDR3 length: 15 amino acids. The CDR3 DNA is TGCGCCAGCAGCCCACAGACAAGCTCTGGAAACACCATATATTTT. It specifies CASSPQTSSGNTIYF.

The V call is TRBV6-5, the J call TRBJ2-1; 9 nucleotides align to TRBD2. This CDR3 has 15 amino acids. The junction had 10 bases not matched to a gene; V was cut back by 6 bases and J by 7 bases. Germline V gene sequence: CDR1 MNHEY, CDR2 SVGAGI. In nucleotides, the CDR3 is TGTGCCAGCAGGCAGACGGGACTAGCTTTTAATGAGCAGTTCTTC. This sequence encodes CASRQTGLAFNEQFF.